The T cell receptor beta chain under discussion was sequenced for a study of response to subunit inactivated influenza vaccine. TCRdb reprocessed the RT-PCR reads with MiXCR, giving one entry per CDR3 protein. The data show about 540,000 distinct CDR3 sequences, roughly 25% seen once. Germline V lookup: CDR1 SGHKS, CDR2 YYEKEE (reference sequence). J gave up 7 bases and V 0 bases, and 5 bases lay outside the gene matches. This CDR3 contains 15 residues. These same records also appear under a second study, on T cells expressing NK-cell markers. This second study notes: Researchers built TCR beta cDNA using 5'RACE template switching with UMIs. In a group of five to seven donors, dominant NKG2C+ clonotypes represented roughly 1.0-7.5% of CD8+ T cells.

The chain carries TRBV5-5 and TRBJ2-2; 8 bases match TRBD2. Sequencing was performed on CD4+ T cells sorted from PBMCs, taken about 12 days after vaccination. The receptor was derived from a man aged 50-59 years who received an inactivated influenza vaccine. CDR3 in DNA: TGTGCCAGCAGCTTGGCCGGGGGGGCCGGCGGGGAGCTGTTTTTT. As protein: CASSLAGGAGGELFF.